This T cell receptor beta chain was sequenced in a study of graft-versus-host responses after intestinal transplantation. General observations from the study: Recipient marrow held GvH clones, some first seen in ileum or blood. The presence of high graft-versus-host to host-versus-graft clonal ratios in allografts characterized patients with graft-donor T cell macrochimerism.

Clones were read by immunoSEQ multiplex PCR, and TCRdb kept only the in-frame ones, dropping some. The table includes approximately 90,000 clones, around 90% detected once. The CDR3 is 16 amino acids. V was pared by 11 bases and J by 5 bases, with 25 bases between. Germline-derived CDR1 and CDR2 are MDHEN and SYDVKM. With respect to this clone: Its specificity is unknown.

The chain combines TRBV28 with TRBJ2-1; a weak D match, TRBD2 (6 bases). The sample in question was unstimulated CD4+ T cells sorted from spleen or lymph node cells, obtained before transplant. The TCR originated in a human donor who was the organ donor for an intestinal transplant. The CDR3, as DNA: TGTGCCTCCAAGAGGTCGGGGGAGACCTTCCACAATGAGCAGTTCTTC. Translated, it gives CASKRSGETFHNEQFF. Filled out from reference TRBV28 and TRBJ2-1, the complete variable domain reads DVKVTQSSRYLVKRTGEKVFLECVQDMDHENMFWYRQDPGLGLRLIYFSYDVKMKEKGDIPEGYSVSREKKERFSLILESASTNQTSMYLCASKRSGETFHNEQFFGPGTRLTVL.